The 8 T cell receptor beta chains below were found in one sample sequenced in a study of blood T cell repertoires in COVID-19. The method was immunoSEQ multiplex PCR; TCRdb's version includes in-frame clones alone and lacks a portion of them. The sample comprises 220,000 or so clones, 88% of which are singletons, and roughly 14% rests with the top ten. Sequencing was performed on PBMCs or T cells enriched from blood (not recorded which). The receptor set was obtained from a woman in her fifties or sixties with acute COVID-19.

The chain uses TRBV30 and TRBJ1-6; D is undetermined. CDR3 length: 15 residues. Germline V gene lookup returns CDR1 GTSNPN and CDR2 SVGIG (reference sequence). V lost 1 base to trimming and J lost 5 bases, with 12 bases between them. CDR3 amino acids: CAWSGWAYDNSPLHF. CDR3 in DNA: TGTGCCTGGAGTGGATGGGCGTACGATAATTCACCCCTCCACTTT.

The V gene is TRBV30, the J gene TRBJ1-6; TRBD1 is a possible D gene (5 bases). The V gene lost 2 bases and the J gene lost 4 bases, with 12 bases spanning the gap. Germline CDR1 reads GTSNPN; CDR2 reads SVGIG (reference sequence). The CDR3 is 15 amino acids. The CDR3 DNA reads as TGTGCCTGGAGTCTCACGGGGGTTTATAATTCACCCCTCCACTTT. Translation: CAWSLTGVYNSPLHF.

The chain employs TRBV3-1 (or the pseudogene TRBV3-2) and TRBJ2-2; D unresolved. The CDR3 sequence is 14 residues long. The V end was cut by 4 bases, the J end by 1 base, with 7 bases between. Germline V gene data show CDR1 as LGHDT and CDR2 as YNNKEL (reference sequence). The CDR3 protein is CASSPHWNTGELFF. The CDR3 nucleotides read TGTGCCAGCAGCCCCCACTGGAACACCGGGGAGCTGTTTTTT.

This rearrangement joins TRBV7-6 to TRBJ2-7; 7 bases fit TRBD1. Germline V lookup: CDR1 SGHVS, CDR2 FNYEAQ. The CDR3 has 15 residues. J lost 4 bases, V lost 0 bases, and 6 bases had no gene match. The CDR3 DNA sequence: TGTGCCAGCAGCTTAGCCCCGGGACAGAAGTACGAGCAGTACTTC. It is translated as CASSLAPGQKYEQYF.

The V call is TRBV7-9, the J call TRBJ1-1; 10 nucleotides align to TRBD1. The CDR3 extends over 16 amino acids. Germline V CDR1 and CDR2: SEHNR, FQNEAQ (reference sequence). The V gene end was trimmed by 4 bases and the J gene end by 8 bases; junction bases not matched to a gene: 13. The CDR3 DNA sequence: TGTGCCAGCAGCTCGAGTCTGGGACAGGGGATTTTAGAAGCTTTCTTT. This sequence encodes CASSSSLGQGILEAFF.

V gene TRBV25-1 combines with J gene TRBJ2-1, with TRBD1 matching 8 bases. V dropped 6 bases and J dropped 6; count of bases not matched to a gene: 13. Germline loops: CDR1 MGHDK, CDR2 SYGVNS. The CDR3 totals 16 residues. In DNA form, the CDR3 reads TGTGCCAGCAGCGGAAACCTAGGACAGGGTTTCAATGAGCAGTTCTTC. Translating gives CASSGNLGQGFNEQFF.

The chain couples TRBV28 to TRBJ1-1; D unclear. The CDR3 is 14 amino acids. Germline CDR1 MDHEN, CDR2 SYDVKM. V dropped 6 bases and J dropped 1 base, with 12 bases sitting between them. CDR3: CASSSPRGNTEAFF. In DNA, the CDR3 is TGTGCCAGCAGCTCCCCGAGAGGGAACACTGAAGCTTTCTTT.

The gene calls are TRBV28 and TRBJ1-5; the D gene is possibly TRBD1 (5 bases). CDR1 is MDHEN, CDR2 SYDVKM, per germline. Trimming shortened V by 6 bases and J by 8 bases, and 11 bases separated the two germline ends. This CDR3 has 12 amino acids. CDR3 sequence (DNA): TGTGCCAGCAGGTCCCCGGGGGAGCCCCAGCATTTT. Amino acid sequence: CASRSPGEPQHF.